This T cell receptor beta chain was documented in a study of CD8 T cells in Susac syndrome. The wider study: Intravenous immunoglobulin alone or corticosteroids were being given to patients with Susac syndrome at blood draw, unless they were therapy-naive. Study-wide results and caveats: Clonal expansion was missing from Susac syndrome CD4+ T cell repertoires.

RNA, at about 0.5 to 1 ug, was reverse transcribed with random hexamers. Amplification of TCR beta CDR3 across 54 Vbeta and 13 Jbeta was performed with immunoSEQ multiplex PCR. Via MiXCR, TCRdb re-called the immunoSEQ multiplex PCR reads, giving one row per CDR3 protein. Seen here are approximately 190,000 distinct CDR3 sequences, over 75% observed once, and the top ten hold around 0.1%. Notes on this clonotype: Its antigen is not identified.

Both CD4+ and CD8+ T cells were negatively isolated, and TEMRA cells underwent FACS enrichment. CDR1 is LGHDT and CDR2 is YNNKEL in the germline V gene (reference sequence). CDR3 length: 15 amino acids. Trimming took off 1 base at V and 4 bases at J, with 14 bases between the two ends. The chain joins TRBV3-1 to TRBJ2-7, with D possibly TRBD2 on 5 matching bases. The sequencing sample was made of CD4+ T cells from PBMCs. The clonotype comes from a human donor with Susac syndrome. The CDR3 is CASSQGWRASYEQYF. CDR3 nucleotide sequence: TGTGCCAGCAGCCAAGGATGGCGGGCGAGTTACGAGCAGTACTTC.